What follows are 30 T cell receptor beta chains derived from one specimen sequenced in a study of T cells in Graves' hyperthyroidism and ophthalmopathy. RNA transcripts were the template for amplifying TCR beta CDR3 regions. The TCR CDR3 first-round RT-PCR relied on the HTBI primer set. TCRdb processed the multiplex PCR reads anew with MiXCR; each CDR3 protein has one entry. Of fewer than 350,000 distinct CDR3 sequences listed, over 20% were seen once; the top ten hold around 45%. Sequencing was carried out using blood. The source of these receptors is a woman aged 45-65 years with Graves' hyperthyroidism.

The chain joins TRBV30 to TRBJ1-2, with TRBD1 as a possible D gene (5 bases). The CDR3 is made up of 13 amino acids. V gave up 1 base and J gave up 6 bases, with 12 bases separating them. Germline V gene sequence: CDR1 GTSNPN, CDR2 SVGIG (reference sequence). The CDR3: CAWSAGGGHGYTF. The CDR3, as DNA: TGTGCCTGGAGTGCGGGCGGGGGTCATGGCTACACCTTC.

This chain joins TRBV28 and TRBJ2-3, with D uncertain. The germline CDR1 and CDR2 sequences are MDHEN and SYDVKM. The germline V and J ends were trimmed by 3 bases and 7 bases, with 14 bases remaining between them. CDR3 length equals 14 residues. The CDR3: CASSFRDLWHTQYF. The CDR3 nucleotides read TGTGCCAGCAGTTTTAGGGATCTTTGGCATACGCAGTATTTT.

This clonotype occurred many times. V is TRBV7-9 and J is TRBJ2-7; D remains unclear. CDR1 and CDR2 (germline): SEHNR, FQNEAQ (reference sequence). The length of the CDR3 is 13 residues. V was trimmed by 5 bases and J by 6 bases, leaving 14 bases between them. CDR3 protein: CASSPRTGREQYF. In DNA, the CDR3 is TGTGCCAGCAGCCCAAGGACCGGCCGCGAGCAGTACTTC. The full variable domain, completed using reference TRBV7-9 and TRBJ2-7, is DTGVSQNPRHKITKRGQNVTFRCDPISEHNRLYWYRQTLGQGPEFLTYFQNEAQLEKSRLLSDRFSAERPKGSFSTLEIQRTEQGDSAMYLCASSPRTGREQYFGPGTRLTVT.

This clonotype was seen repeatedly, ten times or more. The CDR3 DNA is TGTGCCTGGATCCCTCAGGGGGCGGACGGCTACACCTTC. This encodes CAWIPQGADGYTF. This chain uses TRBV30 with TRBJ1-2, with TRBD1 identical over 8 bases. The CDR3 is made up of 13 amino acids. The V gene end was trimmed by 4 bases and the J gene end by 8 bases; junction bases not matched to a gene: 9. Looked up from germline, CDR1 is GTSNPN and CDR2 is SVGIG (reference sequence).

Only a few counts were recorded for this clonotype. This rearrangement joins TRBV5-1 to TRBJ2-1; D unclear. Trimming removed 3 bases from V and 5 bases from J, with 9 bases in between. The CDR3 loop spans 13 amino acids. Per germline, CDR1 SGHRS and CDR2 YFSETQ. This CDR3 reads CASSWAYNNEQFF. The CDR3 nucleotides are TGCGCCAGCAGCTGGGCCTACAACAATGAGCAGTTCTTC.

The V and J genes are TRBV19 and TRBJ2-2, with unresolved D. CDR3 length: 16 residues. The germline CDR1 and CDR2 sequences are LNHDA and SQIVND (reference sequence). The germline V and J ends were trimmed by 8 bases and 1 base, with 17 bases remaining between them. CDR3 sequence (DNA): TGTGCCAGTCGCCAATCGAATTTCGGGAACACCGGGGAGCTGTTTTTT. The encoded protein is CASRQSNFGNTGELFF.

At least ten counts were recorded for this clonotype. The chain has TRBV27 and TRBJ2-7; TRBD1 aligns across 7 bases. The V and J ends lost 11 bases and 0 bases, in that order; junction bases with no gene match: 10. This CDR3 has 14 amino acids. The germline V gene has CDR1 MNHEY and CDR2 SMNVEV (reference sequence). The CDR3 spells CAVLRDRFSYEQYF. In DNA form, the CDR3 reads TGTGCCGTCCTAAGGGACAGATTCTCCTACGAGCAGTACTTC.

On this clonotype: This may be a read error, as it is one base from a much larger clone. The CDR3 reads CARRLSNQPQHF. The CDR3 nucleotides read TGTGCCAGAAGGTTAAGCAATCAGCCCCAGCATTTT. The V call is TRBV11-2, the J call TRBJ1-5; D not certain. V lost 9 bases and J lost 1, with 7 bases in between. The length of the CDR3 is 12 residues. The germline gives CDR1 SGHAT, CDR2 FQNNGV.

The CDR3 sequence: CASSSTPDGGGRKAFF. The CDR3 DNA is TGTGCCAGCAGTTCCACTCCGGACGGGGGGGGAAGGAAAGCTTTCTTT. This chain joins TRBV12-3 or TRBV12-4 and TRBJ1-1; possibly TRBD1 for D (5 bases). V lost 4 bases to trimming and J lost 9 bases, with 24 bases between them. The CDR3 runs to 16 residues.

This clonotype has ten or more counts. The CDR3 DNA sequence: TGTGCCAGCAGGCCCGGACAGGCTAGCAATCAGCCCCAGCATTTT. This sequence encodes CASRPGQASNQPQHF. This sequence joins TRBV6-1 and TRBJ1-5; 7 positions agree with TRBD1. The CDR3 extends over 15 amino acids. Germline V gene data show CDR1 as MNHNS and CDR2 as SASEGT. After removal of 6 bases from V and 0 bases from J, the junction contained 5 bases not matched to a gene.

The rearrangement joins TRBV28 to TRBJ2-7; 12 bases map to TRBD1. Germline lookup yields CDR1 MDHEN and CDR2 SYDVKM. This CDR3 has 15 residues. The J segment lost 3 bases and the V segment lost 4 bases, leaving 4 bases of the junction unmatched. CDR3 sequence reads: CASSSGTGGNYEQYF. The DNA of the CDR3 is TGTGCCAGCAGTTCAGGGACAGGGGGCAACTACGAGCAGTACTTC.

The chain has TRBV12-3 or TRBV12-4 and TRBJ2-1; D could derive from TRBD1 or TRBD2 (5 bases each). The CDR3 is 15 amino acids. The V end was cut by 6 bases, the J end by 1 base, with 13 bases between. The CDR3 protein is CASRPGPNSYNEQFF. CDR3 coding DNA: TGTGCCAGCAGGCCGGGACCGAATTCCTACAATGAGCAGTTCTTC.

V usage is TRBV10-3 and J usage is TRBJ2-3, with D possibly being TRBD1 (7 bases). The CDR3 runs 17 residues. From germline, CDR1 is ENHRY and CDR2 SYGVKD. V was trimmed by 6 bases and J by 0 bases, leaving 19 bases between them. The CDR3 reads CAIRAGGGTASTDTQYF. The CDR3 DNA sequence: TGTGCCATCAGGGCCGGAGGGGGGACAGCTAGCACAGATACGCAGTATTTT.

Many counts were recorded for this clonotype. The CDR3 sequence is CASSPLASGHRVDTQYF. The DNA for the CDR3 is TGTGCCAGCAGCCCACTGGCTAGCGGACACCGCGTTGATACGCAGTATTTT. The rearrangement links TRBV11-2 to TRBJ2-3; 7 bases line up with TRBD2. The CDR3 is made up of 17 amino acids. J was trimmed by 6 bases and V by 5 bases; bases with no gene match: 17. Germline loops: CDR1 SGHAT, CDR2 FQNNGV.

The V call is TRBV28, the J call TRBJ1-2, with D unresolved. V dropped 3 bases and J dropped 2 bases, with 22 bases sitting between them. CDR1 and CDR2 from the germline V gene are MDHEN and SYDVKM. CDR3 size: 18 residues. The CDR3 sequence: CASSFTYSLREGNYGYTF. The CDR3 DNA is TGTGCCAGCAGTTTTACCTATAGTCTTAGGGAGGGAAACTATGGCTACACCTTC.

There are many counts of this clonotype. This chain links TRBV6-1 with TRBJ1-1; D perhaps matches TRBD1 (5 bases). This CDR3 contains 14 residues. From germline, CDR1 is MNHNS and CDR2 SASEGT. V lost 6 bases to trimming and J lost 1 base, with 12 bases between them. The CDR3 coding sequence is TGTGCCAGCAGCTCGGGACCCGCGAACACTGAAGCTTTCTTT. Its translation: CASSSGPANTEAFF.

This clonotype was detected many times. The V and J genes are TRBV3-1 and TRBJ2-4; weak D call: TRBD1 (6 bases). Looked up from germline, CDR1 is LGHDT and CDR2 is YNNKEL (reference sequence). V was cut by 2 bases and J by 4 bases, with 12 bases left in between. The length of the CDR3 is 15 residues. CDR3 nucleotides: TGTGCCAGCAGCCAATCAGAGGGGGTAAAAAACATTCAGTACTTC. This gives the protein CASSQSEGVKNIQYF.

This clonotype was counted only a few times. V and J are TRBV28 and TRBJ2-3, with D possibly being TRBD2 (5 bases). Trimming left V 5 bases short and J 8 bases short, with 11 bases between. Germline lookup yields CDR1 MDHEN and CDR2 SYDVKM. The CDR3 spans 12 residues. The CDR3 reads CASSLSEGTQYF. In DNA, the CDR3 is TGTGCCAGCAGTCTAAGCGAGGGTACGCAGTATTTT.

This chain joins TRBV27 and TRBJ1-1, with 10 bases aligning to TRBD1. The CDR3 is 15 amino acids. V trimming: 3 bases; J trimming: 1 base; junction bases outside the gene matches: 2. Germline CDR1 MNHEY, CDR2 SMNVEV (reference sequence). The CDR3 loop is CASSLGQGSNTEAFF. The CDR3 DNA follows: TGTGCCAGCAGTTTGGGACAGGGGTCGAACACTGAAGCTTTCTTT.

This clonotype was counted at least ten times. The rearrangement joins TRBV11-2 to TRBJ1-5; D not resolved. Germline lookup yields CDR1 SGHAT and CDR2 FQNNGV. The V gene lost 5 bases and the J gene lost 2 bases, with 10 bases spanning the gap. CDR3 size: 14 residues. CDR3 amino acids: CASSPGRGNQPQHF. The CDR3 nucleotides are TGTGCCAGCAGCCCAGGACGGGGCAATCAGCCCCAGCATTTT.

The chain is built from TRBV6-4 and TRBJ2-7, with D perhaps assigned TRBD1 or TRBD2 (6 bases each). This CDR3 comprises 13 residues. Trimming cost V 9 bases and J 1 base, with 13 bases left between them. The germline CDR1 and CDR2 sequences are MRHNA and SNTAGT. CDR3: CARRGGRSYEQYF. The CDR3 bases are TGTGCCAGAAGAGGGGGGCGTTCCTACGAGCAGTACTTC.

In this sample, this clonotype turned up many times. The chain is built from TRBV28 and TRBJ1-6; 10 bases are a match to TRBD1. This CDR3 contains 15 residues. Per the germline V gene, CDR1 is MDHEN and CDR2 is SYDVKM. V lost 6 bases to trimming and J lost 7 bases; unmatched junction nucleotides: 6. CDR3 in DNA: TGTGCCAGCAGGACACCGGGACAGGGGAATTCACCCCTCCACTTT. Encoded protein: CASRTPGQGNSPLHF.

This clonotype was counted ten times or more. V usage is TRBV20-1 and J usage is TRBJ2-2; TRBD2 aligns across 7 bases. Germline V CDR1 and CDR2: DFQATT, SNEGSKA (reference sequence). The CDR3 contains 14 residues. The V segment lost 6 bases and the J segment 1 base; nucleotides outside the gene matches: 5. The CDR3 DNA reads as TGCAGTGCCCCGGGGGGTGAGAACACCGGGGAGCTGTTTTTT. Translation: CSAPGGENTGELFF.

In its sample, this clonotype was seen a few times. One base away lies a much larger clone, so this may be a sequencing read error. The gene calls are TRBV12-3 or TRBV12-4 and TRBJ1-1; D gene unclear. The CDR3 consists of 12 residues. Between the trimmed V and J ends, which lost 3 bases and 1 base, there was a span of 3 bases. The DNA of the CDR3 is TGTGCCAGCAGTTTGTGGAACACTGAAGCTTTCTTT. The encoded protein is CASSLWNTEAFF.

V is TRBV7-2 and J is TRBJ1-2; D may be TRBD1 (6 bases). The CDR3 consists of 18 residues. CDR1 is SGHTA, CDR2 FQGNSA, per germline. The V end was cut by 5 bases, the J end by 4 bases, with 26 bases between. This CDR3 is CASSQHGGYGLRTYGYTF. The CDR3 bases are TGTGCCAGCAGCCAGCATGGGGGCTACGGGCTGCGCACCTATGGCTACACCTTC.

This clonotype turned up a few times. Its ends do not fully match the called genes, so a read error is possible. V is TRBV14 and J is TRBJ1-3; D uncertain. This CDR3 contains 15 residues. Germline lookup yields CDR1 SGHDN and CDR2 FVKESK. Here the CDR3 reads CASSQVHSSGNTIYF. CDR3 DNA sequence: TGCGCCAGCAGCCAAGTGCACAGCTCTGGAAACACCATATATTTT.

This clonotype has ten or more counts. The J gene is TRBJ2-1, the V gene TRBV11-2, with 8 bases aligning to TRBD2. Germline V CDR1 and CDR2: SGHAT, FQNNGV. After removal of 5 bases from V and 0 bases from J, the junction contained 9 bases not matched to a gene. CDR3 length: 17 amino acids. CDR3 sequence: CASSPLLAASSYNEQFF. In DNA, the CDR3 is TGTGCCAGCAGCCCGCTACTAGCGGCGAGCTCCTACAATGAGCAGTTCTTC. Complete variable domain (other parts from reference TRBV11-2 and TRBJ2-1): EAGVAQSPRYKIIEKRQSVAFWCNPISGHATLYWYQQILGQGPKLLIQFQNNGVVDDSQLPKDRFSAERLKGVDSTLKIQPAKLEDSAVYLCASSPLLAASSYNEQFFGPGTRLTVL.

This clonotype showed up just a few times. This rearrangement joins TRBV5-1 to TRBJ2-3; 8 bases map to TRBD1. V shed 4 bases, J shed 4 bases, and the junction held 5 bases outside the gene matches. Germline lookup yields CDR1 SGHRS and CDR2 YFSETQ. CDR3 length: 14 amino acids. CDR3: CASSTGQGSDTQYF. The CDR3 DNA is TGCGCCAGCAGCACAGGACAGGGTTCAGATACGCAGTATTTT.

This clonotype was recorded many times. CDR3 bases: TGTGCCAGCAGCCCCAGGGGATGGGGCCCCACAGATACGCAGTATTTT. Amino acid sequence: CASSPRGWGPTDTQYF. The chain joins TRBV7-3 to TRBJ2-3; the D gene is possibly TRBD1 (6 bases). The length of the CDR3 is 16 residues. V shed 5 bases and J shed 2 bases, with 17 bases lying between them. Germline V gives CDR1 SGHTA, CDR2 FQGTGA.

This clonotype was observed a single time. V usage is TRBV18 and J usage is TRBJ1-6; D is unresolved. Germline V gene lookup returns CDR1 KGHSH and CDR2 LQKENI. Trimming took off 6 bases at V and 4 bases at J, with 7 bases between the two ends. The length of the CDR3 is 13 residues. The CDR3 region has the DNA TGTGCCAGCTCGACCGATTATAATTCACCCCTCCACTTT. Residues: CASSTDYNSPLHF.